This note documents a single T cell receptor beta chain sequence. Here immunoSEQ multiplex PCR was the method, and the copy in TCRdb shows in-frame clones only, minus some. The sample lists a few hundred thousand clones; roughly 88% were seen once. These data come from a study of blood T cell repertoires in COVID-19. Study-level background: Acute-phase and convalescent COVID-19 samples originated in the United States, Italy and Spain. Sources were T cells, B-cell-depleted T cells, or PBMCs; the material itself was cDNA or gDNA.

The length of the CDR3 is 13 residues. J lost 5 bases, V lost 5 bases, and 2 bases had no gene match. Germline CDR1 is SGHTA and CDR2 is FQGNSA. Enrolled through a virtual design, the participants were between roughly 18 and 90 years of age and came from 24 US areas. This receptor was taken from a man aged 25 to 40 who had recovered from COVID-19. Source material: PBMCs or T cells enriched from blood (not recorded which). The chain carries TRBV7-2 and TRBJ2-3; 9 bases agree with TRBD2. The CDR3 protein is CASSGAGGDTQYF. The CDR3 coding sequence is TGTGCCAGCAGCGGAGCGGGGGGAGATACGCAGTATTTT.